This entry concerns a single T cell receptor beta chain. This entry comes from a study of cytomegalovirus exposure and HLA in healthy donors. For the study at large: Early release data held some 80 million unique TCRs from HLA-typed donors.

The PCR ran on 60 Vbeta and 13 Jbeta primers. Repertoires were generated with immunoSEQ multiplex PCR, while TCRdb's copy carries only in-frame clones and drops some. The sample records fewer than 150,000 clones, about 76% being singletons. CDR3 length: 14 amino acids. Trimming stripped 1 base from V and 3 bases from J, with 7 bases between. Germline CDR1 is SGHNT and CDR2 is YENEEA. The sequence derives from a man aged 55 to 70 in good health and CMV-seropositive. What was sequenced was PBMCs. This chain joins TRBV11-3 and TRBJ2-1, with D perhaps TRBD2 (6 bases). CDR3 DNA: TGTGCCAGCAGCTTAGCGGGGGACTACAATGAGCAGTTCTTC. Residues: CASSLAGDYNEQFF.